Below are 24 T cell receptor beta chains sequenced from a single sample in a study of CD8+ T cells in alopecia areata. Treatment given: oral pan-JAK inhibitor, 5-10 mg twice daily. The authors extracted RNA and reverse transcribed it into cDNA as the sequencing template. The repertoire was sequenced with immunoSEQ multiplex PCR; TCRdb's copy has only in-frame clones and lacks some. The data hold 150,000 to 200,000 clones, with nearly 60% observed a single time. This specimen consisted of CD4+ T cells sorted from blood, obtained at week 24, from a patient treated with tofacitinib. The source of these receptors is a human donor with alopecia areata.

The chain is built from TRBV7-2 and TRBJ1-5; no definite D call. Deletions cut 5 bases from V and 5 bases from J, with 7 bases between. The CDR3 spans 12 residues. Germline loops: CDR1 SGHTA, CDR2 FQGNSA. CDR3: CASSPFDQPQHF. The CDR3 bases are TGTGCCAGCAGCCCGTTCGATCAGCCCCAGCATTTT.

Only a few counts were recorded for this clone. This rearrangement joins TRBV30 to TRBJ1-1; D remains ambiguous. Deletions cut 3 bases from V and 1 base from J, with 9 bases between. Germline CDR1 and CDR2: GTSNPN and SVGIG (reference sequence). CDR3 size: 13 residues. The CDR3 spells CAWRRHSNTEAFF. CDR3 coding DNA: TGTGCCTGGAGGCGTCATTCGAACACTGAAGCTTTCTTT.

In this sample, this clone turned up once. This chain connects TRBV5-8 to TRBJ2-7; D may be TRBD1 or TRBD2 (5 bases each). Germline CDR1 SGHTS, CDR2 YDEGEE. The CDR3 runs 14 residues. Trimming removed 4 bases from V and 0 bases from J, with 11 bases in between. The CDR3 spells CASSPTGPSYEQYF. The CDR3 region has the DNA TGTGCCAGCAGCCCTACGGGACCCTCCTACGAGCAGTACTTC.

The chain carries TRBV14 and TRBJ2-2; 7 nucleotides line up with TRBD1. Germline-derived CDR1 and CDR2 are SGHDN and FVKESK. The CDR3 has 16 residues. Trimming took 0 bases from V and 7 from J; bases not matched to a gene: 8. The CDR3 sequence is CASSQDLTGEGGELFF. CDR3 DNA: TGTGCCAGCAGCCAAGATTTAACAGGGGAAGGCGGGGAGCTGTTTTTT.

The chain is built from TRBV7-2 and TRBJ1-4; 7 bases are shared with TRBD1. Looked up from germline, CDR1 is SGHTA and CDR2 is FQGNSA. The CDR3 sequence is 16 residues long. Trimming took 5 bases from V and 1 from J; bases not matched to a gene: 7. The CDR3 DNA reads as TGTGCCAGCAGCACACAGGGGTGGCAAACTAATGAAAAACTGTTTTTT. It yields the protein CASSTQGWQTNEKLFF.

This clone was recorded a few times. This sequence joins TRBV25-1 and TRBJ2-1, with TRBD2 matching over 10 bases. This CDR3 is built from 14 residues. J gave up 9 bases and V 3 bases, and 5 bases lay outside the gene matches. Germline CDR1 is MGHDK and CDR2 is SYGVNS. CDR3 loop: CASSEPSGRGEQFF. In DNA, the CDR3 is TGTGCCAGCAGTGAGCCTAGCGGGAGAGGTGAGCAGTTCTTC. The variable domain in full, with the rest retrieved from reference TRBV25-1 and TRBJ2-1, is EADIYQTPRYLVIGTGKKITLECSQTMGHDKMYWYQQDPGMELHLIHYSYGVNSTEKGDLSSESTVSRIRTEHFPLTLESARPSHTSQYLCASSEPSGRGEQFFGPGTRLTVL.

V usage is TRBV30 and J usage is TRBJ2-4; D call uncertain. Germline assignment: CDR1 GTSNPN and CDR2 SVGIG (reference sequence). CDR3 length: 13 residues. V was shortened by 0 bases and J by 0 bases, with 3 bases between the two germline ends. DNA for the CDR3: TGTGCCTGGAGTGTCACAGCCAAAAACATTCAGTACTTC. It is translated as CAWSVTAKNIQYF.

The chain recombines TRBV5-4 with TRBJ2-5; TRBD1 aligns across 12 bases. The CDR3 is 14 amino acids. CDR1 and CDR2 (germline): SGHNT, YYREEE (reference sequence). Trimming removed 7 bases from V and 4 bases from J; junction bases left unmatched: 5. In nucleotides, the CDR3 is TGTGCCAGCTGGGGACAGGGGGCGATAGAGACCCAGTACTTC. It is translated as CASWGQGAIETQYF.

The chain uses TRBV28 and TRBJ2-7; 10 bases are shared with TRBD1. The CDR3 has 15 amino acids. V shed 0 bases, J shed 2 bases, and the junction held 1 base outside the gene matches. In germline, CDR1 is MDHEN, CDR2 SYDVKM. CDR3 in DNA: TGTGCCAGCAGTTTATGGGGGACAGGGGCCTACGAGCAGTACTTC. The encoded protein is CASSLWGTGAYEQYF.

As to this clone: Other DNA variants within this sample encode the same CDR3. This rearrangement joins TRBV5-4 to TRBJ2-2; D is ambiguous. There are 13 residues in the CDR3. V was trimmed by 2 bases and J by 1 base, leaving 3 bases between them. The V gene's germline CDR1 is SGHNT and CDR2 YYREEE (reference sequence). The CDR3 sequence is CASSFGNTGELFF. In DNA, the CDR3 is TGTGCCAGCAGCTTCGGGAACACCGGGGAGCTGTTTTTT.

This clone was seen a single time. The V call is TRBV7-2, the J call TRBJ2-5; 7 bases line up with TRBD2. The V and J ends lost 0 bases and 5 bases, in that order; junction bases with no gene match: 0. The CDR3 runs to 13 residues. Germline values: CDR1 SGHTA, CDR2 FQGNSA. The CDR3 loop reads CASSLAGGETQYF. For the CDR3, the DNA is TGTGCCAGCAGCTTAGCGGGGGGGGAGACCCAGTACTTC.

The chain combines TRBV5-1 with TRBJ1-1, with a tentative D call TRBD1 (5 bases). Looked up from germline, CDR1 is SGHRS and CDR2 is YFSETQ. Between the trimmed V and J ends, which lost 0 bases and 5 bases, there was a span of 17 bases. CDR3 length: 16 amino acids. The chain's CDR3 is CASSLDGWGEGTEAFF. The CDR3 DNA reads as TGCGCCAGCAGCTTGGACGGGTGGGGCGAAGGAACTGAAGCTTTCTTT.

The rearrangement uses TRBV5-4 and TRBJ2-2; perhaps TRBD1 as D (6 bases). Germline CDR1 reads SGHNT; CDR2 reads YYREEE (reference sequence). The CDR3 consists of 15 residues. Trimming pared 5 bases from V and 1 base from J, leaving 12 bases between. The CDR3 region is CASSPQGKNTGELFF. In DNA form, the CDR3 reads TGTGCCAGCAGTCCACAGGGAAAGAACACCGGGGAGCTGTTTTTT.

The V gene is TRBV7-2, the J gene TRBJ2-3, with D possibly being TRBD1 (6 bases). The CDR3 extends over 13 amino acids. Germline V lookup: CDR1 SGHTA, CDR2 FQGNSA. The V end lost 2 bases, the J end lost 6 bases, and 9 bases lay between the germline ends. The CDR3 DNA reads TGTGCCAGCAGCTTATACCAGGGGGATACGCAGTATTTT. It yields the protein CASSLYQGDTQYF.

The CDR3 DNA reads TGCGCCAGCAGCTTTCCCAGCGGGAGTGGTACAGATACGCAGTATTTT. This sequence encodes CASSFPSGSGTDTQYF. V gene TRBV5-1 combines with J gene TRBJ2-3; TRBD2 agrees at 8 bases. The CDR3 is 16 residues long. Germline CDR1 reads SGHRS; CDR2 reads YFSETQ. With 2 bases clipped from V and 3 bases from J, the junction kept 8 bases outside the gene matches.

This chain connects TRBV10-3 to TRBJ2-5; D is ambiguous. V lost 6 bases, J lost 3 bases, and 14 bases lay in between. Looked up from germline, CDR1 is ENHRY and CDR2 is SYGVKD. The CDR3 is made up of 14 amino acids. CDR3 sequence reads: CAIRPGAAEETQYF. The CDR3 nucleotides read TGTGCCATCAGACCCGGCGCCGCGGAAGAGACCCAGTACTTC.

The gene calls are TRBV7-3 and TRBJ2-5; D is unclear. V shed 0 bases and J shed 9 bases, with 17 bases lying between them. From germline, CDR1 is SGHTA and CDR2 FQGTGA. There are 15 residues in the CDR3. The CDR3 loop is CASSLTRDGAMPQYF. The CDR3 DNA is TGTGCCAGCAGCTTAACCCGAGACGGAGCTATGCCCCAGTACTTC.

This clone showed up just a few times. This chain joins TRBV29-1 and TRBJ1-1, with TRBD1 matching over 10 bases. The germline gives CDR1 SQVTM, CDR2 ANQGSEA. Unmatched junction bases numbered 6, after V lost 6 bases and J lost 5 bases. The CDR3 is made up of 13 amino acids. The CDR3 DNA follows: TGCAGCGTCCCGGGACAGGGGTGGACTGAAGCTTTCTTT. This translates into CSVPGQGWTEAFF.

The chain is built from TRBV2 and TRBJ2-1; 9 bases are a match to TRBD2. The CDR3 totals 14 residues. V lost 8 bases and J lost 9; bases outside the gene matches: 11. Germline values: CDR1 SNHLY, CDR2 FYNNEI. CDR3 protein: CASHKLAGVGEQFF. The DNA for the CDR3 is TGTGCCAGCCATAAGTTAGCGGGAGTGGGTGAGCAGTTCTTC.

This rearrangement joins TRBV5-1 to TRBJ2-7; 8 bases match TRBD1. The germline CDR1 and CDR2 sequences are SGHRS and YFSETQ. The J segment lost 0 bases and the V segment lost 2 bases, leaving 4 bases of the junction unmatched. This CDR3 has 15 residues. CDR3 coding DNA: TGCGCCAGCAGCTTCGGCAGGGGGCTCTCCTACGAGCAGTACTTC. Residues: CASSFGRGLSYEQYF. The full variable domain, with the rest looked up from reference TRBV5-1 and TRBJ2-7, is KAGVTQTPRYLIKTRGQQVTLSCSPISGHRSVSWYQQTPGQGLQFLFEYFSETQRNKGNFPGRFSGRQFSNSRSEMNVSTLELGDSALYLCASSFGRGLSYEQYFGPGTRLTVT.

The genes are TRBV2 and TRBJ1-5, with 7 bases identical to TRBD1. CDR3 size: 13 residues. Germline assignment: CDR1 SNHLY and CDR2 FYNNEI. Trimming at V came to 8 bases and at J to 6 bases, leaving 7 bases not matched to a gene. The CDR3 reads CASSQGGRQPQHF. In nucleotides, the CDR3 is TGTGCCAGCTCGCAGGGGGGTCGTCAGCCCCAGCATTTT.

This clone was found a few times. The V and J genes are TRBV19 and TRBJ1-1; 10 nucleotides match TRBD1. Unmatched junction bases numbered 14, after V lost 9 bases and J lost 7 bases. The V gene's germline CDR1 is LNHDA and CDR2 SQIVND (reference sequence). The length of the CDR3 is 15 residues. The CDR3 protein is CASLLSDRGLDEAFF. CDR3 coding DNA: TGTGCCAGCCTCTTAAGTGACAGGGGGCTTGATGAAGCTTTCTTT.

This clone has only a few counts. The J gene is TRBJ2-5, the V gene TRBV9; D is uncertain. CDR1 and CDR2 from the germline V gene are SGDLS and YYNGEE. The germline V and J ends were trimmed by 0 bases and 2 bases, with 11 bases remaining between them. The CDR3 sequence is 15 residues long. Here the CDR3 reads CASSVGNGEQETQYF. The CDR3 nucleotides read TGTGCCAGCAGCGTAGGGAATGGAGAACAAGAGACCCAGTACTTC.

This clone was picked up a small number of times. The chain employs TRBV29-1 and TRBJ2-2; D possibly uses TRBD1 or TRBD2 (5 bases each). The V and J ends lost 1 base and 0 bases respectively, with 12 bases between them. CDR1 is SQVTM and CDR2 is ANQGSEA in the germline V gene. CDR3 length equals 16 residues. The CDR3 sequence is CSVEGGTGTNTGELFF. CDR3 sequence (DNA): TGCAGCGTTGAAGGGGGGACGGGCACGAACACCGGGGAGCTGTTTTTT.